The clone carrying this T cell receptor beta chain showed up just a few times. No antigen is known for it. PCR amplification relied on 60 Vbeta primers (plus 13 Jbeta primers). Original analysis: The count from a later analysis was about 80 million unique TCR beta chains, around 10 million of them shared. TCRdb's copy holds only in-frame clones and misses some; the assay was immunoSEQ multiplex PCR. That table gives V, J and clone size, and the DNA gave D and trimming. Found here are fewer than 95,000 clones, 73% of them singletons; the top ten hold around 16%. This entry belongs to a study of cytomegalovirus exposure and HLA in healthy donors. Study-wide results and caveats: Later genetic work tied a missense DCLRE1C variant to beta-chain V and J trimming.

Healthy bone marrow donors made up the cohort. The germline V gene has CDR1 SGHAT and CDR2 FQNNGV. The CDR3 has 13 residues. V lost 3 bases, J lost 4 bases, and 7 bases lay in between. The sample taken for sequencing was PBMCs. The receptor was isolated from a woman in her thirties or forties in good health and CMV-seropositive. The chain combines TRBV11-2 with TRBJ2-1; D unclear. DNA of the CDR3: TGTGCCAGCAGCTTTACCAGTTACAATGAGCAGTTCTTC. Its translation: CASSFTSYNEQFF. The whole variable domain, remainder taken from reference TRBV11-2 and TRBJ2-1, is EAGVAQSPRYKIIEKRQSVAFWCNPISGHATLYWYQQILGQGPKLLIQFQNNGVVDDSQLPKDRFSAERLKGVDSTLKIQPAKLEDSAVYLCASSFTSYNEQFFGPGTRLTVL.